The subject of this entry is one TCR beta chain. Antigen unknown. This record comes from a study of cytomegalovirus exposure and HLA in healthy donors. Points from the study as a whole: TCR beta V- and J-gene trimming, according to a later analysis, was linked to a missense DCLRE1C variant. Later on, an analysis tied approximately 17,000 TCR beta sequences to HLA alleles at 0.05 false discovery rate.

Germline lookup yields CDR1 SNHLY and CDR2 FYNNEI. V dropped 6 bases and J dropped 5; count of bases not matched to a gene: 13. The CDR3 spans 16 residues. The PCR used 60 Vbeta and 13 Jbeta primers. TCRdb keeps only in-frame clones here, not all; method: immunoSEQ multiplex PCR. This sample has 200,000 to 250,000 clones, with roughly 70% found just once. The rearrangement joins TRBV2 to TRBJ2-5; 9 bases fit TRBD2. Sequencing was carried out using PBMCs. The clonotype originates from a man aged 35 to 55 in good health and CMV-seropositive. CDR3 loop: CASRLLSGGPRETQYF. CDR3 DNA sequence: TGTGCCAGCAGACTCCTTAGCGGGGGACCCCGGGAGACCCAGTACTTC.